A single sample gave rise to the 2 T cell receptor beta chains below, sequenced in a study of blood T cell repertoires in COVID-19. Assay used: immunoSEQ multiplex PCR; TCRdb lists only in-frame clones, some missing. The sample shows approximately 200,000 clones, around 95% of them seen only once. The sample consisted of peripheral blood. The origin of the receptors is a man younger than 40 with COVID-19, enrolled during active disease.

V and J are TRBV5-6 and TRBJ1-2; 9 positions match TRBD1. Per germline, CDR1 SGHDT and CDR2 YYEEEE. The junction had 7 bases not matched to a gene; V was cut back by 3 bases and J by 7 bases. The CDR3 totals 14 residues. The CDR3 DNA is TGTGCCAGCAGCTCACAACAGGGGGCTGGTGGCTACACCTTC. Translated, it gives CASSSQQGAGGYTF. The whole variable domain, remainder taken from reference TRBV5-6 and TRBJ1-2, is DAGVTQSPTHLIKTRGQQVTLRCSPKSGHDTVSWYQQALGQGPQFIFQYYEEEERQRGNFPDRFSGHQFPNYSSELNVNALLLGDSALYLCASSSQQGAGGYTFGSGTRLTVV.

The chain uses TRBV6-6 and TRBJ2-7, with 10 bases fitting TRBD1. The CDR3 spans 14 residues. The germline CDR1 and CDR2 sequences are MNHNY and SVGAGI (reference sequence). Trimming removed 6 bases from V and 5 bases from J; junction bases left unmatched: 7. The chain's CDR3 is CASRTRQGANEQYF. The CDR3 bases are TGTGCCAGCAGGACTAGACAGGGGGCTAACGAGCAGTACTTC.